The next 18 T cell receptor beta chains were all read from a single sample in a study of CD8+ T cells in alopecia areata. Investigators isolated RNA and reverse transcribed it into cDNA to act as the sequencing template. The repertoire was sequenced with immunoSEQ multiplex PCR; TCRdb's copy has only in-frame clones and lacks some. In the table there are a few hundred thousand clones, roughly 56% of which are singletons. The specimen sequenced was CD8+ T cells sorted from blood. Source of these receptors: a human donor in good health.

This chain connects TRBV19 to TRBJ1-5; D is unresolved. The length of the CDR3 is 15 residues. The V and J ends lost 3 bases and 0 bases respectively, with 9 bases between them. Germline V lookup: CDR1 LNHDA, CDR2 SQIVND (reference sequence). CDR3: CASSILRVSNQPQHF. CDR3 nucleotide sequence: TGTGCCAGTAGTATTTTGAGGGTTAGCAATCAGCCCCAGCATTTT.

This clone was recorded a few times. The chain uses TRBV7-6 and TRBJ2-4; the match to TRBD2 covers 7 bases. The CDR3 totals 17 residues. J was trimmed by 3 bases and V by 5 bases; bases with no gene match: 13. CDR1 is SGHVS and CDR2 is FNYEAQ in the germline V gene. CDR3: CASSRGGEVAGKNIQYF. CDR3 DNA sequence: TGTGCCAGCAGCCGGGGAGGGGAGGTAGCGGGCAAAAACATTCAGTACTTC. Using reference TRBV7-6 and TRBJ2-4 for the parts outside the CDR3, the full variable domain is GAGVSQSPRYKVTKRGQDVALRCDPISGHVSLYWYRQALGQGPEFLTYFNYEAQQDKSGLPNDRFSAERPEGSISTLTIQRTEQRDSAMYRCASSRGGEVAGKNIQYFGAGTRLSVL.

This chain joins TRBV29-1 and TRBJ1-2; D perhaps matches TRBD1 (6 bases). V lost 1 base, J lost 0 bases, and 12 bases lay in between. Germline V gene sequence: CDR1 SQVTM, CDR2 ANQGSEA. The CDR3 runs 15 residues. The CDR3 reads CSVEVAGATNYGYTF. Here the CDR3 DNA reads TGCAGCGTTGAAGTGGCGGGGGCAACTAACTATGGCTACACCTTC.

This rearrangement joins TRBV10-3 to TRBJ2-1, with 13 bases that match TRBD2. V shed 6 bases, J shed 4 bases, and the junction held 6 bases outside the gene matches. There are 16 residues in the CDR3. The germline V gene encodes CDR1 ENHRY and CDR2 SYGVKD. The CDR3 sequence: CAIRGTSGEPYNEQFF. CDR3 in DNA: TGTGCCATCAGGGGGACTAGCGGGGAACCTTACAATGAGCAGTTCTTC.

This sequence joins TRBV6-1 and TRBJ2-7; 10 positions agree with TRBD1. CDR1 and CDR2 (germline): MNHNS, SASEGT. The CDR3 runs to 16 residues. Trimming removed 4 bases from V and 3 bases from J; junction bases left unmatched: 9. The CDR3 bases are TGTGCCAGCAGTGGAAGGGGACAGGGGTTCTACTACGAGCAGTACTTC. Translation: CASSGRGQGFYYEQYF.

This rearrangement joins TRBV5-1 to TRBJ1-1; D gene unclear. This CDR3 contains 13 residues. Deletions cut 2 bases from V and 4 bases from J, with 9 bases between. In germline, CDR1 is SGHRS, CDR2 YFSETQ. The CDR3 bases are TGCGCCAGCAGCTTCGGGGTAGGCACTGAAGCTTTCTTT. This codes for CASSFGVGTEAFF.

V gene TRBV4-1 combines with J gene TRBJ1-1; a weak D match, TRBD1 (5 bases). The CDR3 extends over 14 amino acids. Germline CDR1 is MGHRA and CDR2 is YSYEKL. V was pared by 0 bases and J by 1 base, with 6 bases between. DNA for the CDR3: TGCGCCAGCAGCCAAGATCAGGGGAACACTGAAGCTTTCTTT. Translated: CASSQDQGNTEAFF.

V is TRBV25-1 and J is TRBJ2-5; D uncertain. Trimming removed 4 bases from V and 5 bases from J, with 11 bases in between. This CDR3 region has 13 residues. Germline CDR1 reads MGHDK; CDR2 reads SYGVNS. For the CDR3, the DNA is TGTGCCAGCAGTGGGTCCAGCGAGGAGACCCAGTACTTC. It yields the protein CASSGSSEETQYF.

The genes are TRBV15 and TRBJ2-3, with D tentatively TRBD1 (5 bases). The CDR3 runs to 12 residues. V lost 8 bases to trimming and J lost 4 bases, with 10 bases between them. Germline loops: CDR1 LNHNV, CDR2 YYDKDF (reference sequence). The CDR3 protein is CATEQGPDTQYF. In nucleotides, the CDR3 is TGTGCCACCGAGCAGGGCCCAGATACGCAGTATTTT.

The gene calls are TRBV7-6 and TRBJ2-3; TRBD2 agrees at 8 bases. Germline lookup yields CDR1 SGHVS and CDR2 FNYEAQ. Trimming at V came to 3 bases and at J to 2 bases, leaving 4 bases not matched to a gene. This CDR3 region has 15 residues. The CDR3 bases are TGTGCCAGCAGCTTCATAGCGGGGAACACAGATACGCAGTATTTT. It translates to CASSFIAGNTDTQYF.

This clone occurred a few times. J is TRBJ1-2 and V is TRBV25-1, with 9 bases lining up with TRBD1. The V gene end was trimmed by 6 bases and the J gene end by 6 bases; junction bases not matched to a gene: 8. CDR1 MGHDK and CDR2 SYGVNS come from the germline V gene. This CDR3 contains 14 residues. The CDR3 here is CASSGRRTGDGYTF. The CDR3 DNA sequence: TGTGCCAGCAGCGGACGAAGGACAGGGGATGGCTACACCTTC.

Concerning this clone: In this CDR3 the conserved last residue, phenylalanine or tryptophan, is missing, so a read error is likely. The CDR3 DNA sequence: TGTGCCAGCGGTCGGCGGGGGCCGGACGAGCAGTACCTC. It encodes CASGRRGPDEQYL. This chain uses TRBV27 with TRBJ2-7, with a possible D match to TRBD2 (7 bases). The V end lost 8 bases, the J end lost 5 bases, and 16 bases lay between the germline ends. This CDR3 spans 13 amino acids. Per germline, CDR1 MNHEY and CDR2 SMNVEV (reference sequence).

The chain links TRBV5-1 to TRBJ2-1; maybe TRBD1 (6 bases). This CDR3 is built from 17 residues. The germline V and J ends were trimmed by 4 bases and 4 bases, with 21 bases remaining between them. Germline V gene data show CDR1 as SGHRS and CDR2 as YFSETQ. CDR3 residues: CASSLTSGTRPYNEQFF. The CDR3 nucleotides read TGCGCCAGCAGCCTAACCTCCGGGACAAGACCTTACAATGAGCAGTTCTTC.

The DNA of the CDR3 is TGTGCCAGCAGCGGAGATACGCAGTATTTT. Translation: CASSGDTQYF. The gene calls are TRBV7-8 and TRBJ2-3; D is uncertain. The ends were cut back, 5 bases at V and 5 bases at J, with 2 bases in the middle. The CDR3 covers 10 residues. The germline CDR1 and CDR2 sequences are SGHVS and FQNEAQ.

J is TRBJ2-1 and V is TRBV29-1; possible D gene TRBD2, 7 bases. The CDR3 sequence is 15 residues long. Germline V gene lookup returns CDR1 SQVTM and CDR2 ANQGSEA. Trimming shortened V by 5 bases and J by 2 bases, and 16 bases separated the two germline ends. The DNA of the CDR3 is TGCAGCGTTATCGGGGGGCCGAATACCTACAATGAGCAGTTCTTC. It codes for CSVIGGPNTYNEQFF.

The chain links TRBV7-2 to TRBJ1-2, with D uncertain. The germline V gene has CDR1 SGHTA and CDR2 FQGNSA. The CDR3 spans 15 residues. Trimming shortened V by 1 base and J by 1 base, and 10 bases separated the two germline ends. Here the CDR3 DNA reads TGTGCCAGCAGCTTAGATCCGCGGGGTAACTATGGCTACACCTTC. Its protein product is CASSLDPRGNYGYTF. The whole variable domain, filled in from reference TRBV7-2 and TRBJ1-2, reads GAGVSQSPSNKVTEKGKDVELRCDPISGHTALYWYRQSLGQGLEFLIYFQGNSAPDKSGLPSDRFSAERTGGSVSTLTIQRTQQEDSAVYLCASSLDPRGNYGYTFGSGTRLTVV.

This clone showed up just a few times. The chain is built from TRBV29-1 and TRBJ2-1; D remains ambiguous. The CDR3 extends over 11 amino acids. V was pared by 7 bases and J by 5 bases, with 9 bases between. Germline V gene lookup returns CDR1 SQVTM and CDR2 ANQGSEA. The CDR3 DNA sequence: TGCAGCGGTGACACAGACAATGAGCAGTTCTTC. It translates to CSGDTDNEQFF.

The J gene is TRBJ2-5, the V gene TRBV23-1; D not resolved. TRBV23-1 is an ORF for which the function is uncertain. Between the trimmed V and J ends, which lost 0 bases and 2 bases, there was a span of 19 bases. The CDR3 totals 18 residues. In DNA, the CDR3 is TGCGCCAGCAGTCAATCATATTACCGTAAAGGGCCACAAGAGACCCAGTACTTC. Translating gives CASSQSYYRKGPQETQYF.